This T cell receptor (beta chain) was found in a study of identical twins. A word on this clonotype: Its antigen is still unknown. The junction departs from the called germline gene at one end, perhaps through a read error.

The CDR3 contains 16 residues. General observations from the study: An excess of low generation probability was shown by twin-shared out-of-frame alpha sequences.

Template switching added a universal primer site, and cDNA bore unique molecular identifiers. TCRdb fed the 5' RACE reads into MiXCR, producing one record per CDR3 protein. The sample includes fewer than 350,000 distinct CDR3 sequences, about 8.9% seen only once; the top ten take approximately 2.1%. This sample also belongs to another study, concerning yellow fever vaccine responses in identical twins.

The source is a woman aged 18 to 35 in good health. Sequencing was performed on memory (CD45RO+) T cells sorted from blood. The V gene is TRBV12-3 or TRBV12-4, the J gene TRBJ2-1; tentatively, D is TRBD2 (6 bases). CDR3 loop: CASSRGLLSAMNEQLF. CDR3 DNA sequence: TGTGCCAGCAGTAGAGGACTACTATCCGCAATGAATGAGCAGTTATTC.